Described below is a single T cell receptor (beta chain) sequence and its context. Measured with immunoSEQ multiplex PCR; TCRdb has only the in-frame clones, and not every one. Of roughly 65,000 clones in the sample, around 87% were seen once. The data belong to a study of technical replicates of blood from several donors. V was clipped by 6 bases and J by 7 bases; unmatched bases: 10. Looked up from germline, CDR1 is MNHNY and CDR2 is SVGAGI (reference sequence). The CDR3 totals 14 residues. The rearrangement links TRBV6-6 to TRBJ2-5; 8 nucleotides align to TRBD2. Material for sequencing was PBMCs. The clonotype was recovered from a human donor in good health. Some clones in this sample may be carry-over from other donors' samples. CDR3 nucleotides: TGTGCCAGCAGCCCCCCCCGGGGGGGCTCGACCCAGTACTTC. Translating gives CASSPPRGGSTQYF.